This T cell receptor beta chain was retrieved from a study of high-grade serous ovarian cancer treatment subgroups. Study as a whole: On average, roughly 14,000 reads and 7,000 to 8,500 unique TCR beta rearrangements were obtained per sample.

This clone was detected only a few times. Tumor tissue was taken before any definitive surgery or chemotherapy was given. The CDR3 runs 19 residues. V lost 2 bases, J lost 3 bases, and 20 bases lay in between. The germline V gene has CDR1 SGHVS and CDR2 FQNEAQ. Profiled with immunoSEQ multiplex PCR; TCRdb holds only in-frame clones, not every one. The sample gives several thousand clones, around 78% of which show up once; approximately 10% is in the top ten. V gene TRBV7-8 combines with J gene TRBJ1-6, with TRBD1 as a possible D gene (5 bases). Sequenced: tumor tissue. The clonotype was recovered from a human donor with high-grade serous ovarian cancer. The CDR3 loop is CASSLKGREGRIYNSPLHF. The CDR3 nucleotides are TGTGCCAGCAGCTTAAAGGGCAGGGAAGGGAGGATCTATAATTCACCCCTCCACTTT.